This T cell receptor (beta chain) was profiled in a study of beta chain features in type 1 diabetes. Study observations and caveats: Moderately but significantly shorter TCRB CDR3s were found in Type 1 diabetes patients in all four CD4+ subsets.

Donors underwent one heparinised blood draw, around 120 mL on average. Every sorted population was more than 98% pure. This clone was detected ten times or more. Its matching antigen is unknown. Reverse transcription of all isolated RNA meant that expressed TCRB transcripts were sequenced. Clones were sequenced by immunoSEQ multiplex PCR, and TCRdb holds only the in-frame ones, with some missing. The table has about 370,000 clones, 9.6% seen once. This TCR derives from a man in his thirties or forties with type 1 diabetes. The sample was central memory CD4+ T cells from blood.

This CDR3 reads CSVNTGTETQYF. DNA of the CDR3: TGCAGCGTGAACACAGGGACGGAGACCCAGTACTTC. This chain connects TRBV29-1 to TRBJ2-5; a possible D gene is TRBD1 (6 bases). Trimming took off 6 bases at V and 5 bases at J, with 13 bases between the two ends. This CDR3 has 12 residues. Per the germline V gene, CDR1 is SQVTM and CDR2 is ANQGSEA.